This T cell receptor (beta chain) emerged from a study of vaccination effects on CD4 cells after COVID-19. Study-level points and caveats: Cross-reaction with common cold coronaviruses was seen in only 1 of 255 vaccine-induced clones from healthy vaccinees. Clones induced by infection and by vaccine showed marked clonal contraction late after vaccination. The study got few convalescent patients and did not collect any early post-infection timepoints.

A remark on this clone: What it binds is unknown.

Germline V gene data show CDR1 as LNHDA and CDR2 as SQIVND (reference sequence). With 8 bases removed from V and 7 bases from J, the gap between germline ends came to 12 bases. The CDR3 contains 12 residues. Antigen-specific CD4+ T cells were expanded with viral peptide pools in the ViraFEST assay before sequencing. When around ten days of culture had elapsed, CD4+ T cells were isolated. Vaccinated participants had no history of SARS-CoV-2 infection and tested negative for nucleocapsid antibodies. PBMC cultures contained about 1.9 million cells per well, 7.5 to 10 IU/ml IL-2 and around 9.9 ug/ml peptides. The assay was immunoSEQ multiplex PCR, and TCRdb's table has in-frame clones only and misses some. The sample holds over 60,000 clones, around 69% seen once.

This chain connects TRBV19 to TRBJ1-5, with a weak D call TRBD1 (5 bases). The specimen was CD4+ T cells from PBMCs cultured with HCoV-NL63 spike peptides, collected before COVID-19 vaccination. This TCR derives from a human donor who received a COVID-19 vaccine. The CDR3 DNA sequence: TGTGCCAGTGGGACCGTTTCGCAGCCCCAGCATTTT. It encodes CASGTVSQPQHF.